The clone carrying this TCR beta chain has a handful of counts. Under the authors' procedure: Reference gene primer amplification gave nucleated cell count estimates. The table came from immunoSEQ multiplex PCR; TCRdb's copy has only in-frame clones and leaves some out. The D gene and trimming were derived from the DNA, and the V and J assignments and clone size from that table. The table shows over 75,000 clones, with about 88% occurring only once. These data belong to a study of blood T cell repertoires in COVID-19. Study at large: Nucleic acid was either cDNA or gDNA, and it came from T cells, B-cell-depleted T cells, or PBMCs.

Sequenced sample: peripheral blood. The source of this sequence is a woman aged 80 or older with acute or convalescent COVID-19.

The CDR3 reads CASSYRLEAFF. CDR3 sequence (DNA): TGTGCCAGTAGTTATAGACTAGAAGCTTTCTTT. This rearrangement joins TRBV19 to TRBJ1-1; no clear D gene. The V end was cut by 5 bases, the J end by 8 bases, with 9 bases between. Germline assignment: CDR1 LNHDA and CDR2 SQIVND (reference sequence). This CDR3 has 11 residues.